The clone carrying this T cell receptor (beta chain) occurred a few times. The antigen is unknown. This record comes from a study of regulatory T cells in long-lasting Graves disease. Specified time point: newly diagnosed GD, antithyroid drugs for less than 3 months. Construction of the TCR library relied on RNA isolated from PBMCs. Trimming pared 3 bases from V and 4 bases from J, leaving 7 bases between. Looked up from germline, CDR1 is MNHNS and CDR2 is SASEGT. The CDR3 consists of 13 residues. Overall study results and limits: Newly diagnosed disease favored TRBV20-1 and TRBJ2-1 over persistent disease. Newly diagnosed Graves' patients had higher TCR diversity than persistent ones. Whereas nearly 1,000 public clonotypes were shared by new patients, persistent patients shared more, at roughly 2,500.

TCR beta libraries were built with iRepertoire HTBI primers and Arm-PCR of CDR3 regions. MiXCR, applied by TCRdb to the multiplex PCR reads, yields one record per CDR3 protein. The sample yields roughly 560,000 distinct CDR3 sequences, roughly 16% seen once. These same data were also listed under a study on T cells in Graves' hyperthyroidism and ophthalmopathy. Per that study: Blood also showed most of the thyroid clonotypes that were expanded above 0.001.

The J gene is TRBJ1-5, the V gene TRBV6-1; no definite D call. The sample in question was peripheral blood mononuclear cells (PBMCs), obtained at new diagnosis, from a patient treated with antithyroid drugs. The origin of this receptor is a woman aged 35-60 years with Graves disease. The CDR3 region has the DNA TGTGCCAGCAGTGAGATAAGGAATCAGCCCCAGCATTTT. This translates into CASSEIRNQPQHF.